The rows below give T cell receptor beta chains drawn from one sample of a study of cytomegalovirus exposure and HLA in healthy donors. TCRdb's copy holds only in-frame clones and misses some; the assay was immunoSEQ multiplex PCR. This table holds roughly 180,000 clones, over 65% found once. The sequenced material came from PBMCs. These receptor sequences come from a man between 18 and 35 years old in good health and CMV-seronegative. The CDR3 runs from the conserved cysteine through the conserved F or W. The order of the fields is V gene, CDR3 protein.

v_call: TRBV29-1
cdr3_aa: CSVWTASQGEQFF

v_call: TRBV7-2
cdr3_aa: CASSSGRGEQPQHF

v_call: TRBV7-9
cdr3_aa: CSSSLYRTVNTEAFF

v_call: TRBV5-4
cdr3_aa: CASSLREGPTQYF

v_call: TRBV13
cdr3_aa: CASSLAETQYF

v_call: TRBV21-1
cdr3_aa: CASKTSPGQGGSNTEAFF

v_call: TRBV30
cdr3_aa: CAWRLVAGGYNEQFF

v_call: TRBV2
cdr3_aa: CATGGQGRDTGELFF

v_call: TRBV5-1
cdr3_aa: CASSLTAGNTIYF

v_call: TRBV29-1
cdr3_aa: CSVVPGFTDTQYF

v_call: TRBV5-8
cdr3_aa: CASSPEGRLITGELFF

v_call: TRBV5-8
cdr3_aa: CASSFRQGKTEAFF

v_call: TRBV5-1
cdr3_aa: CASSIAAMTTEAFF

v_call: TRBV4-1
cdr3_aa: CASSHSAGAGELFF

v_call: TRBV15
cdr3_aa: CATSRTGVNQPQHF

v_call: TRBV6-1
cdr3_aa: CASSESGGCCNEQFF

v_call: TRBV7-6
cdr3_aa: CASSLAPGHPNEKLFF

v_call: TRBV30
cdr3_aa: CAWSPTSGRPPHNEQFF

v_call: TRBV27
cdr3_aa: CASGKLRDSNTGELFF

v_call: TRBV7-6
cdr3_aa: CASSLGTDAGNTIYF

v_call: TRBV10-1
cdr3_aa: CASSPTGTSSEQFF

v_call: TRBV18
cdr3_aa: CASSPLDSPGAEAFF

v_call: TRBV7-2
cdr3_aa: CASSSQTSGGTYTYNEQFF

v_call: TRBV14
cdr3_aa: CASSQDRGTGELFF

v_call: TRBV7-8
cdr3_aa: CASSPSPGRENEQFF

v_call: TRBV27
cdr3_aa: CASSWVRQGGVYEQYF

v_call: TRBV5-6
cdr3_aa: CASSLGASGNTIYF

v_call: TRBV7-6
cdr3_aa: CASSLGGLNTEAFF

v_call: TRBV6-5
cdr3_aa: CASSYSAGGIPYEQYF

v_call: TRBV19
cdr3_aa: CASSVQGGSNQPQHF

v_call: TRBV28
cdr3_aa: CASRPEEYQPQHF

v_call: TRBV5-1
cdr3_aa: CASSFSLAGGQETQYF

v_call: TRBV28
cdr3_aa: CASSPPETFLRTYGYTF

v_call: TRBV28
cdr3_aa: CASSFGDRSNYEQYF

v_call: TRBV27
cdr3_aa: CASSSGRTDRDGYTF

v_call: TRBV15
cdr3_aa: CATSRGSRGAGEQFF

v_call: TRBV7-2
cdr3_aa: CASTSRRLAGPGANVLTF

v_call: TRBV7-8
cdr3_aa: CAMGQTTGELFF

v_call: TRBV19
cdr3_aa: CASSRGGLSKAFF

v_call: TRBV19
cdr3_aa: CAVTETKNIQYF

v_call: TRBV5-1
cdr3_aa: CASSPGNSLSYNEQFF

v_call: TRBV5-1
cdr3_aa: CASSLEISNYGYTF

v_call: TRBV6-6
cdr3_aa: CASRPLAGGEQFF

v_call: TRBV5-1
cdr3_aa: CASSSRRAGYEQYF

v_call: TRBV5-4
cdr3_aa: CASSPQRGRGTGELFF

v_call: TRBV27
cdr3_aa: CASSLVRVLNQPQHF

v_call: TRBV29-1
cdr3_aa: CSVGTSGGFYVQYF

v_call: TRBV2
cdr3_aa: CASRRSGNTDTQYF

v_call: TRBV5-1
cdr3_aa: CASSLVLAGGADTQYF